This T cell receptor beta chain was recovered during a study of glioma-infiltrating T cells. A remark on this clonotype: Antigen: not known. The junction departs from germline at one end; a sequencing error may be responsible.

Study-wide points: Non-neoplastic patients had below-expected tissue-blood divergence, while all gliomas exceeded expectation. Only very few CDR3 sequences appeared in both tissue and blood.

The germline CDR1 and CDR2 sequences are MNHNS and SASEGT. The CDR3 is made up of 15 amino acids. Amplification of TCR alpha and beta CDR3 regions from RNA used iRepertoire nested multiplex PCR. Tissue mRNA or PBMC total RNA, roughly 85-450 ng, went into one-step reverse transcription and amplification. TCRdb re-derived calls from the multiplex PCR reads in MiXCR, one entry per CDR3 protein. The sample has about 210,000 distinct CDR3 sequences, roughly 32% seen once. The sequenced sample consisted of glioma tissue, nonneoplastic brain tissue, or PBMCs (not recorded which). The V and J genes are TRBV6-1 and TRBJ2-1; 7 bases fit TRBD2. The sequence came from a human donor with low-grade glioma or glioblastoma, undergoing nonglioma brain surgery, or in good health (not recorded which). CDR3 bases: TGTGCCAGCAGTGAAGCGGGGGGGGAAGGTAATGAGCAGTCCTTC. Residues: CASSEAGGEGNEQSF.